These T cell receptor beta chains were read from a single sample in a study of memory CD4+ T cells and cytomegalovirus serostatus. TCRdb keeps only in-frame clones here, not all; method: immunoSEQ multiplex PCR. This table holds roughly 60,000 clones, more than 70% found once. The material sequenced was memory CD4+ T cells from blood. These receptors were taken from an adult in good health and CMV-seronegative. Both conserved end residues are part of each CDR3. Each record gives: J gene, clone size, V gene, D gene, CDR3 protein, CDR3 DNA. A D gene is named only where the DNA matches it firmly. Not all rows give a size; the values are once, few, many and, for expanded clones, a class.

TRBJ2-1 | NA | TRBV6-4 | NA | CASSAAASRPNEQFF | TGTGCCAGCAGCGCCGCGGCTAGCAGGCCCAATGAGCAGTTCTTC
TRBJ1-3 | NA | TRBV28 | TRBD1 | CASSQQGGGNTIYF | TGTGCCAGCAGTCAACAGGGGGGTGGAAACACCATATATTTT
TRBJ2-5 | NA | TRBV4-1 | TRBD2 | CASSQGGLAGGQKTQYF | TGCGCCAGCAGCCAAGGGGGACTAGCGGGGGGGCAGAAGACCCAGTACTTC
TRBJ2-3 | few | TRBV6-1 | NA | CASSEPGHKDTQYF | TGTGCCAGCAGTGAACCGGGACATAAAGATACGCAGTATTTT
TRBJ2-1 | NA | TRBV5-1 | NA | CARPGPHVTDNEQFF | TGCGCCAGGCCGGGACCTCATGTGACGGACAATGAGCAGTTCTTC
TRBJ1-1 | once | TRBV29-1 | NA | CSVGAGRAEAFF | TGCAGCGTTGGGGCTGGGCGCGCTGAAGCTTTCTTT
TRBJ2-5 | NA | TRBV29-1 | NA | CSVDWATQETQYF | TGCAGCGTTGACTGGGCAACCCAAGAGACCCAGTACTTC
TRBJ1-1 | NA | TRBV4-2 | NA | CASSSKWTANTEAFF | TGTGCCAGCAGCTCTAAATGGACAGCTAACACTGAAGCTTTCTTT
TRBJ2-5 | NA | TRBV27 | NA | CASSITDSQETQYF | TGTGCCAGCAGTATTACGGACAGCCAAGAGACCCAGTACTTC
TRBJ1-1 | NA | TRBV7-9 | NA | CASSLEGDTEAFF | TGTGCCAGCAGCTTAGAAGGGGACACTGAAGCTTTCTTT
TRBJ1-6 | NA | TRBV6-1 | NA | CASSPYRGGNSPLHF | TGTGCCAGCAGCCCCTACCGCGGGGGAAATTCACCCCTCCACTTT
TRBJ1-2 | NA | TRBV9 | NA | CASSVAPGRVHKGGYTF | TGTGCCAGCAGCGTGGCTCCCGGACGGGTCCATAAGGGAGGCTACACCTTC
TRBJ2-1 | NA | TRBV11-2 | NA | CASSLWTEREEQFF | TGTGCCAGCAGCTTATGGACGGAAAGGGAAGAGCAGTTCTTC
TRBJ2-7 | NA | TRBV27 | TRBD2 | CASSLLLDSHSGRATYEQYF | TGTGCCAGCAGTTTATTATTAGACTCTCACAGCGGGAGGGCTACATACGAGCAGTACTTC
TRBJ2-6 | NA | TRBV18 | NA | CASSPSTGQSSGANVLTF | TGTGCCAGCTCACCGAGCACCGGACAGTCCTCTGGGGCCAACGTCCTGACTTTC
TRBJ2-4 | NA | TRBV18 | NA | CASSPPRGTTGDIQYF | TGTGCCAGCTCACCACCGAGAGGGACAACGGGGGACATTCAGTACTTC
TRBJ1-2 | NA | TRBV18 | NA | CASSPPSVEHGYTF | TGTGCCAGCTCACCACCGTCAGTCGAACATGGCTACACCTTC
TRBJ1-5 | NA | TRBV19 | NA | CASSRQARDSYSNQPQHF | TGTGCCAGTAGTCGACAGGCCCGAGACAGTTATAGCAATCAGCCCCAGCATTTT
TRBJ2-7 | few | TRBV7-9 | TRBD2 | CASSFSGLASYEQYF | TGTGCCAGCAGCTTTTCCGGACTAGCGAGTTACGAGCAGTACTTC
TRBJ2-7 | once | TRBV11-2 | TRBD2 | CASSLDRGGSYEQYF | TGTGCCAGCAGCTTAGACCGGGGGGGCTCCTACGAGCAGTACTTC
TRBJ2-1 | NA | TRBV5-1 | NA | CASSLDSVRGNEQFF | TGCGCCAGCAGCTTAGATTCGGTGAGGGGCAATGAGCAGTTCTTC
TRBJ2-2 | NA | TRBV2 | TRBD2 | CASSGLAFTGELFF | TGTGCCAGCAGTGGACTAGCATTCACCGGGGAGCTGTTTTTT
TRBJ2-7 | few | TRBV28 | NA | CASSLGGIEGEQYF | TGTGCCAGCAGTTTAGGCGGGATAGAGGGCGAGCAGTACTTC
TRBJ2-1 | NA | TRBV5-8 | NA | CASRRGLGSAYNEQFF | TGTGCCAGCAGGCGGGGTCTCGGGAGCGCCTACAATGAGCAGTTCTTC
TRBJ1-1 | few | TRBV6-1 | NA | CASRNTGYTEAFF | TGTGCCAGCAGAAATACAGGGTACACTGAAGCTTTCTTT
TRBJ1-2 | NA | TRBV2 | NA | CASSVDYGYTF | TGTGCCAGCAGTGTCGACTATGGCTACACCTTC
TRBJ1-4 | NA | TRBV5-4 | TRBD1 | CASSMRQGAEEKLFF | TGTGCCAGCAGCATGAGACAGGGGGCAGAGGAAAAACTGTTTTTT
TRBJ1-1 | NA | TRBV28 | NA | CASSATGTVNTEAFF | TGTGCCAGCAGTGCAACCGGGACGGTGAACACTGAAGCTTTCTTT
TRBJ2-6 | NA | TRBV9 | NA | CASSAGPSERANVLTF | TGTGCCAGCAGCGCCGGACCCTCCGAGAGGGCCAACGTCCTGACTTTC
TRBJ2-1 | NA | TRBV13 | TRBD2 | CASSGIIYETSGYHNEQFF | TGTGCCAGCAGCGGGATTATATATGAGACTAGCGGGTATCACAATGAGCAGTTCTTC
TRBJ1-2 | NA | TRBV27 | NA | CASSLSSQGPYGYTF | TGTGCCAGCAGTTTATCGTCCCAAGGTCCCTATGGCTACACCTTC
TRBJ1-1 | NA | TRBV12-5 | NA | CASDPGLGKGDTEAFF | TGTGCTAGTGATCCAGGGTTAGGGAAGGGTGACACTGAAGCTTTCTTT
TRBJ2-2 | NA | TRBV7-2 | TRBD1 | CASSLVQGAENTGELFF | TGTGCCAGCAGCTTAGTCCAGGGGGCTGAGAACACCGGGGAGCTGTTTTTT
TRBJ2-4 | NA | TRBV5-1 | TRBD1 | CASSLAIVTGQGNIQYF | TGCGCCAGCAGCTTGGCCATAGTTACCGGACAGGGGAACATTCAGTACTTC
TRBJ1-1 | few | TRBV29-1 | NA | CSVGIQGGTEAFF | TGCAGCGTTGGTATACAGGGAGGCACTGAAGCTTTCTTT
TRBJ1-1 | NA | TRBV5-1 | NA | CASSLGSGARDTEAFF | TGCGCCAGCAGCTTGGGCTCGGGGGCAAGGGACACTGAAGCTTTCTTT
TRBJ2-5 | NA | TRBV5-1 | NA | CASSLAWEVQTQYF | TGCGCCAGCAGCTTGGCCTGGGAGGTACAGACCCAGTACTTC
TRBJ2-7 | few | TRBV5-6 | NA | CASSLVREQYF | TGTGCCAGCAGCTTGGTTCGCGAGCAGTACTTC
TRBJ2-3 | NA | TRBV28 | TRBD2 | CASRNSGSGTDTQYF | TGTGCCAGCAGGAATAGCGGGAGTGGCACAGATACGCAGTATTTT
TRBJ1-3 | NA | TRBV7-6 | NA | CASSPDIVSGNTIYF | TGTGCCAGCAGCCCAGACATCGTCTCTGGAAACACCATATATTTT
TRBJ1-1 | medium-sized | TRBV19 | NA | CASSRGVNTEAFF | TGTGCCAGTAGCAGGGGCGTGAACACTGAAGCTTTCTTT
TRBJ2-7 | NA | TRBV6-5 | NA | CASSGDTYEQYF | TGTGCCAGCAGTGGGGACACCTACGAGCAGTACTTC
TRBJ1-2 | NA | TRBV19 | NA | CASRYGPYGYTF | TGTGCCAGTAGATACGGACCCTATGGCTACACCTTC
TRBJ2-1 | NA | TRBV7-2 | TRBD2 | CASSPRLADYNEQFF | TGTGCCAGCAGCCCCCGACTAGCGGATTACAATGAGCAGTTCTTC
TRBJ2-2 | NA | TRBV21-1 | NA | CASSRGFLRCGGELFF | TGTGCCAGCAGCAGAGGTTTCTTAAGGTGTGGCGGGGAGCTGTTTTTT
TRBJ2-7 | NA | TRBV4-2 | NA | CASSQDTASYEQYF | TGTGCCAGCAGCCAAGATACGGCTTCCTACGAGCAGTACTTC
TRBJ2-2 | NA | TRBV4-1 | NA | CASSQDGELFF | TGCGCCAGCAGCCAAGACGGGGAGCTGTTTTTT
TRBJ2-7 | NA | TRBV7-3 | TRBD2 | CASSTKSGSPFHEQYF | TGTGCCAGCAGCACCAAAAGCGGGAGCCCATTCCACGAGCAGTACTTC
TRBJ1-6 | NA | TRBV30 | NA | CAWSRDTDNSPLHF | TGTGCCTGGAGTAGGGACACAGATAATTCACCCCTCCACTTT
TRBJ1-1 | few | TRBV29-1 | NA | CSVTRAGTEAFF | TGCAGCGTAACAAGGGCGGGCACTGAAGCTTTCTTT
TRBJ2-7 | NA | TRBV11-1 | TRBD1 | CASSSRDSSYEQYF | TGTGCCAGCAGCTCCCGGGACAGCTCCTACGAGCAGTACTTC
TRBJ2-7 | NA | TRBV30 | TRBD2 | CAWRDRTSGRYEQYF | TGTGCCTGGAGAGACAGGACTAGCGGGAGGTACGAGCAGTACTTC
TRBJ2-7 | once | TRBV19 | TRBD1 | CASSQTGGHYEQYF | TGTGCCAGTAGTCAAACAGGGGGTCACTACGAGCAGTACTTC
TRBJ2-7 | NA | TRBV27 | TRBD1 | CASSSGQGASYEQYF | TGTGCCAGCAGTTCCGGACAGGGGGCCTCATACGAGCAGTACTTC